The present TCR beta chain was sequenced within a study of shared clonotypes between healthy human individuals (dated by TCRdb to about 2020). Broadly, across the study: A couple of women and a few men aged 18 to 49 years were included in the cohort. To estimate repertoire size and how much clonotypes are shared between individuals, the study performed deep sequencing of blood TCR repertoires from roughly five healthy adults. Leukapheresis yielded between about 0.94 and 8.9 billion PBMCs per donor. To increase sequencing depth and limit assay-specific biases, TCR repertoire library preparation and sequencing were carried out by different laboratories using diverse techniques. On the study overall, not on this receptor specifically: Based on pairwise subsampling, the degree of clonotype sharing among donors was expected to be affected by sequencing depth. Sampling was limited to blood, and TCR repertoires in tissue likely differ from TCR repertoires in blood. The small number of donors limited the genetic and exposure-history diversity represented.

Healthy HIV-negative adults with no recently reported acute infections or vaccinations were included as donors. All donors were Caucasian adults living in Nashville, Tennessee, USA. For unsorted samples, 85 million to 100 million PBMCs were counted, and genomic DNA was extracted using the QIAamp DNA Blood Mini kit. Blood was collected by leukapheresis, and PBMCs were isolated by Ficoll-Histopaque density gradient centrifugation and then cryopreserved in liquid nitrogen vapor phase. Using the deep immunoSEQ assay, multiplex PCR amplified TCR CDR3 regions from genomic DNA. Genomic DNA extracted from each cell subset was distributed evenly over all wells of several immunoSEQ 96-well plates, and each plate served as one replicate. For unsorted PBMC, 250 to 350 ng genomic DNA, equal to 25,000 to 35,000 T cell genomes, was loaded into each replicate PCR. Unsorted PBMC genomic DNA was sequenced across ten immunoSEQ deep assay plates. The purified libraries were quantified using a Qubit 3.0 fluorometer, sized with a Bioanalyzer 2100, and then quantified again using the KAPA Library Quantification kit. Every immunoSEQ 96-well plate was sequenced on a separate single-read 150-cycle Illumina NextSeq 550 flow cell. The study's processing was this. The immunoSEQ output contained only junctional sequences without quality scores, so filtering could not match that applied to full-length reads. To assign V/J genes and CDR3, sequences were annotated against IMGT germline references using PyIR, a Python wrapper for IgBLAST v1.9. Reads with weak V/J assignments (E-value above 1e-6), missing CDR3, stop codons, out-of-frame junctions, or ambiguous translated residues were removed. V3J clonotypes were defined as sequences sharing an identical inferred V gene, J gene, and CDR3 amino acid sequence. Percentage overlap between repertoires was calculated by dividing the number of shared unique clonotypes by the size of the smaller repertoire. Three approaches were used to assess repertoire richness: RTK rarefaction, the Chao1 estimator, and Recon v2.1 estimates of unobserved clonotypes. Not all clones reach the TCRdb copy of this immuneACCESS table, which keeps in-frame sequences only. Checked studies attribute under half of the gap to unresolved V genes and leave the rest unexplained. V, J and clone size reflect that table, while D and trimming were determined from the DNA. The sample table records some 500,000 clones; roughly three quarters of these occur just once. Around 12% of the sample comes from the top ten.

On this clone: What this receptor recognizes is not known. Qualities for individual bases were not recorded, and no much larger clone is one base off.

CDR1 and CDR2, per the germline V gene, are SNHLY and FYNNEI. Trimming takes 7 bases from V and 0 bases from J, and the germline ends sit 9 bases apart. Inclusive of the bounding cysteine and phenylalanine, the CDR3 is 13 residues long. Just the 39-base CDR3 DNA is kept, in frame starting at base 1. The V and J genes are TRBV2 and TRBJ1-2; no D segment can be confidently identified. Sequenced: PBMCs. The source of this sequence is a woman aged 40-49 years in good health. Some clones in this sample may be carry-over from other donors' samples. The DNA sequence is TGTGCCAGCAAGCGGTCCCCTAACTATGGCTACACCTTC. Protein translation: CASKRSPNYGYTF.